One sample yielded the 27 T cell receptor beta chains listed below, sequenced in a study of Ad26.COV2.S vaccination and SARS-CoV-2 variants. Specified treatment: 15 to 20 received Ad26.COV2.S at low or high dose, single or two shots; roughly five received placebo; per-sample allocation not given. Sampling was performed 63 days after the first vaccine or placebo injection. The table came from immunoSEQ multiplex PCR; TCRdb's copy has only in-frame clones and leaves some out. The data contain some 250,000 clones, around nine tenths of them singletons. Sequences were derived from peripheral blood, sampled in a trial of Ad26.COV2.S vaccine versus placebo. The source is a person between 18 and 65 years old who received the Ad26.COV2.S COVID-19 vaccine or a placebo.

J is TRBJ1-2 and V is TRBV6-5; D remains unclear. Deletions cut 6 bases from V and 7 bases from J, with 18 bases between. Germline lookup yields CDR1 MNHEY and CDR2 SVGAGI. The CDR3 loop spans 14 amino acids. CDR3 DNA sequence: TGTGCCAGCAGGGACGAAGGGATTATTTTTGGCTACACCTTC. Its translation is CASRDEGIIFGYTF.

The chain combines TRBV28 with TRBJ2-3, with D unclear. This CDR3 contains 14 residues. Trimming took off 6 bases at V and 3 bases at J, with 13 bases between the two ends. The V gene's germline CDR1 is MDHEN and CDR2 SYDVKM. CDR3 loop: CASSYDTLTDTQYF. CDR3 nucleotide sequence: TGTGCCAGCAGCTACGACACGTTGACAGATACGCAGTATTTT.

There are a few counts of this clone. This chain links TRBV7-8 with TRBJ2-1; D not certain. The V gene lost 5 bases and the J gene lost 0 bases, with 14 bases spanning the gap. The CDR3 is made up of 16 amino acids. Germline CDR1 is SGHVS and CDR2 is FQNEAQ. This chain's CDR3 is CASSLRASSSYNEQFF. CDR3 bases: TGTGCCAGCAGCCTCCGGGCCTCAAGCTCCTACAATGAGCAGTTCTTC. The variable domain in full, with the rest retrieved from reference TRBV7-8 and TRBJ2-1, is GAGVSQSPRYKVAKRGQDVALRCDPISGHVSLFWYQQALGQGPEFLTYFQNEAQLDKSGLPSDRFFAERPEGSVSTLKIQRTQQEDSAVYLCASSLRASSSYNEQFFGPGTRLTVL.

The chain combines TRBV6-4 with TRBJ2-1, with unresolved D. This CDR3 region has 13 residues. Trimming stripped 4 bases from V and 7 bases from J, with 11 bases between. Per the germline V gene, CDR1 is MRHNA and CDR2 is SNTAGT. The CDR3 protein is CASSVEVWNEQFF. In DNA, the CDR3 is TGTGCCAGCAGTGTTGAGGTTTGGAATGAGCAGTTCTTC.

V gene TRBV19 combines with J gene TRBJ2-1; the match to TRBD2 covers 10 bases. Germline values: CDR1 LNHDA, CDR2 SQIVND (reference sequence). The CDR3 runs 16 residues. J was trimmed by 7 bases and V by 3 bases; bases with no gene match: 9. The CDR3 coding sequence is TGTGCCAGTAGTATGGGAAGCGGGAGGGCCGGTAATGAGCAGTTCTTC. This gives the protein CASSMGSGRAGNEQFF.

In this sample, this clone turned up many times. The V gene is TRBV28, the J gene TRBJ1-2, with 8 bases lining up with TRBD1. This CDR3 region has 13 residues. V lost 2 bases, J lost 8 bases, and 4 bases stayed unmatched. The germline V gene has CDR1 MDHEN and CDR2 SYDVKM. The CDR3 DNA reads TGTGCCAGCAGTTTAGGGACAGGTACGGGCTACACCTTC. Translation: CASSLGTGTGYTF.

The count of this clone is one. This chain joins TRBV28 and TRBJ1-4; no firm D call. V was pared by 6 bases and J by 4 bases, with 3 bases between. The germline gives CDR1 MDHEN, CDR2 SYDVKM. The CDR3 covers 11 residues. CDR3: CASRFNEKLFF. DNA for the CDR3: TGTGCCAGCAGATTTAATGAAAAACTGTTTTTT. The full variable domain, with the rest looked up from reference TRBV28 and TRBJ1-4, is DVKVTQSSRYLVKRTGEKVFLECVQDMDHENMFWYRQDPGLGLRLIYFSYDVKMKEKGDIPEGYSVSREKKERFSLILESASTNQTSMYLCASRFNEKLFFGSGTQLSVL.

The chain employs TRBV7-9 and TRBJ2-7; D may match TRBD1 or TRBD2 (5 bases each). Germline V CDR1 and CDR2: SEHNR, FQNEAQ (reference sequence). CDR3 length: 13 amino acids. Trimming left V 6 bases short and J 7 bases short, with 16 bases between. CDR3 protein: CASSPGRGEEQYF. The CDR3 DNA follows: TGTGCCAGCAGTCCAGGGAGAGGGGAAGAGCAGTACTTC. The complete variable domain, with remaining parts taken from reference TRBV7-9 and TRBJ2-7, reads DTGVSQNPRHKITKRGQNVTFRCDPISEHNRLYWYRQTLGQGPEFLTYFQNEAQLEKSRLLSDRFSAERPKGSFSTLEIQRTEQGDSAMYLCASSPGRGEEQYFGPGTRLTVT.

The CDR3 nucleotides read TGTGCCAGCAGTTTAAGTAGTCAGGGGTATCAGCCCCAGCATTTT. This encodes CASSLSSQGYQPQHF. The V gene is TRBV28, the J gene TRBJ1-5; a weak D match, TRBD1 (6 bases). The germline V gene encodes CDR1 MDHEN and CDR2 SYDVKM. The CDR3 length is 15 residues. V lost 2 bases and J lost 5, with 13 bases in between.

Concerning this clone: Other DNA sequences in this sample translate to the same CDR3. The chain couples TRBV20-1 to TRBJ2-5; no definite D call. The germline V gene encodes CDR1 DFQATT and CDR2 SNEGSKA (reference sequence). The CDR3 spans 11 residues. V was shortened by 1 base and J by 2 bases, with 2 bases between the two germline ends. The CDR3 spells CSARAQETQYF. The CDR3 coding sequence is TGCAGTGCTAGAGCTCAAGAGACCCAGTACTTC.

The gene calls are TRBV6-2 or TRBV6-3 and TRBJ2-1; D is unclear. V was cut by 6 bases and J by 9 bases, with 9 bases left in between. The CDR3 has 11 amino acids. Germline V lookup: CDR1 MNHEY, CDR2 SVGEGT. The chain's CDR3 is CASSDPREQFF. In nucleotides, the CDR3 is TGTGCCAGCAGCGATCCCCGTGAGCAGTTCTTC.

In its sample, this clone was seen a few times. The chain uses TRBV6-5 and TRBJ2-2; no clear D. Germline-derived CDR1 and CDR2 are MNHEY and SVGAGI. This CDR3 contains 13 residues. V gave up 7 bases and J gave up 0 bases, with 6 bases separating them. CDR3 in amino acids: CASTGPNTGELFF. The CDR3 coding sequence is TGTGCCAGCACCGGCCCGAACACCGGGGAGCTGTTTTTT.

The rearrangement uses TRBV7-9 and TRBJ2-2; 9 nucleotides align to TRBD1. This CDR3 spans 16 amino acids. With 1 base clipped from V and 5 bases from J, the junction kept 5 bases outside the gene matches. Looked up from germline, CDR1 is SEHNR and CDR2 is FQNEAQ (reference sequence). Here the CDR3 DNA reads TGTGCCAGCAGCTTAGACAGGGGGCTTCGAACCGGGGAGCTGTTTTTT. It codes for CASSLDRGLRTGELFF.

This chain joins TRBV13 and TRBJ1-1; 8 bases are shared with TRBD1. CDR1 is PRHDT and CDR2 is FYEKMQ in the germline V gene (reference sequence). The junction had 7 bases not matched to a gene; V was cut back by 0 bases and J by 4 bases. The CDR3 extends over 16 amino acids. CDR3 DNA sequence: TGTGCCAGCAGCTTAGGACAGGGGGGAACAGTCACTGAAGCTTTCTTT. This encodes CASSLGQGGTVTEAFF.

The CDR3 protein is CASSASSGNTIYF. CDR3 DNA: TGTGCCAGCAGTGCCAGCTCTGGAAACACCATATATTTT. V gene TRBV25-1 combines with J gene TRBJ1-3, with no clear D. The V end lost 4 bases, the J end lost 0 bases, and 4 bases lay between the germline ends. Germline CDR1 and CDR2: MGHDK and SYGVNS. The CDR3 runs to 13 residues.

This chain joins TRBV30 and TRBJ2-7; tentative D call: TRBD1 (6 bases). CDR3 length: 13 residues. Per the germline V gene, CDR1 is GTSNPN and CDR2 is SVGIG (reference sequence). V lost 0 bases to trimming and J lost 3 bases, with 9 bases between them. CDR3 coding DNA: TGTGCCTGGAGTGTAGGGGGAATCTACGAGCAGTACTTC. It specifies CAWSVGGIYEQYF.

This chain connects TRBV4-2 to TRBJ1-5; D call uncertain. The CDR3 contains 14 residues. V lost 3 bases to trimming and J lost 0 bases, with 6 bases between them. Germline loops: CDR1 LGHNA, CDR2 YNFKEQ. The CDR3: CASSHLDSNQPQHF. The CDR3 DNA is TGTGCCAGCAGCCACCTGGATAGCAATCAGCCCCAGCATTTT.

This chain links TRBV19 with TRBJ2-5; 8 bases fit TRBD1. The V segment lost 4 bases and the J segment 5 bases; nucleotides outside the gene matches: 9. The CDR3 sequence is 15 residues long. Germline V CDR1 and CDR2: LNHDA, SQIVND (reference sequence). In nucleotides, the CDR3 is TGTGCCAGTAGTACCGGACAGGGTGGGGGGGAGACCCAGTACTTC. Residues: CASSTGQGGGETQYF. Complete variable domain (other parts from reference TRBV19 and TRBJ2-5): DGGITQSPKYLFRKEGQNVTLSCEQNLNHDAMYWYRQDPGQGLRLIYYSQIVNDFQKGDIAEGYSVSREKKESFPLTVTSAQKNPTAFYLCASSTGQGGGETQYFGPGTRLLVL.

This clone was observed a handful of times. DNA for the CDR3: TGCGCCAGCAGCCAAGACCGGGACTACGAGCAGTACTTC. It yields the protein CASSQDRDYEQYF. The V gene is TRBV4-3, the J gene TRBJ2-7, with D perhaps matching TRBD2 (5 bases). CDR1 and CDR2 (germline): LGHNA, YSLEER. There are 13 residues in the CDR3. Between the trimmed V and J ends, which lost 0 bases and 3 bases, there was a span of 6 bases.

The V call is TRBV5-1, the J call TRBJ1-5, with 10 bases matching TRBD1. V lost 3 bases, J lost 6 bases, and 6 bases stayed unmatched. Germline V gives CDR1 SGHRS, CDR2 YFSETQ. The CDR3 loop spans 15 amino acids. As DNA, the CDR3 is TGCGCCAGCAGCTCCGGGACAGGGGTTGCTCAGCCCCAGCATTTT. Protein product: CASSSGTGVAQPQHF.

The rearrangement uses TRBV4-2 and TRBJ2-2; 8 bases align to TRBD2. The ends lost 0 bases at V and 4 bases at J; junction bases unmatched: 7. Germline CDR1 reads LGHNA; CDR2 reads YNFKEQ. The CDR3 length is 17 residues. Written as DNA, the CDR3 is TGTGCCAGCAGCCAAGATGCAATCGGGGGGGTCACCGGGGAGCTGTTTTTT. Protein product: CASSQDAIGGVTGELFF.

This clone was found once. The chain carries TRBV19 and TRBJ1-2; D ambiguous. The CDR3 is 15 amino acids. Germline assignment: CDR1 LNHDA and CDR2 SQIVND (reference sequence). V lost 3 bases and J lost 6, with 17 bases in between. The CDR3 DNA reads TGTGCCAGTAGTATTCGACCAGTACAGAGCGATGGCTACACCTTC. Residues: CASSIRPVQSDGYTF.

This clone was detected once. The chain joins TRBV24-1 to TRBJ2-2; a weak D match, TRBD1 (5 bases). CDR1 and CDR2 from the germline V gene are KGHDR and SFDVKD. The ends were cut back, 8 bases at V and 3 bases at J, with 12 bases in the middle. CDR3 length: 14 residues. CDR3 region: CATTPGMDTGELFF. The CDR3 bases are TGTGCCACCACCCCAGGGATGGACACCGGGGAGCTGTTTTTT.

The rearrangement uses TRBV6-6 and TRBJ2-5; 10 bases line up with TRBD2. Germline lookup yields CDR1 MNHNY and CDR2 SVGAGI (reference sequence). With 10 bases clipped from V and 3 bases from J, the junction kept 14 bases outside the gene matches. The CDR3 extends over 16 amino acids. The DNA of the CDR3 is TGTGCCACTACCCCCCTCCCTAGCGGGAGCGAAGAGACCCAGTACTTC. Translating gives CATTPLPSGSEETQYF.

In DNA, the CDR3 is TGTGCCAGCAGCGGGGGCGGGAGCGGAGCCTACGAGCAGTACTTC. It codes for CASSGGGSGAYEQYF. The chain carries TRBV5-6 and TRBJ2-7; D perhaps matches TRBD2 (7 bases). The V end was cut by 4 bases, the J end by 2 bases, with 16 bases between. The CDR3 has 15 amino acids. Germline CDR1 and CDR2: SGHDT and YYEEEE. Combining the CDR3 with reference TRBV5-6 and TRBJ2-7 gives the whole variable domain DAGVTQSPTHLIKTRGQQVTLRCSPKSGHDTVSWYQQALGQGPQFIFQYYEEEERQRGNFPDRFSGHQFPNYSSELNVNALLLGDSALYLCASSGGGSGAYEQYFGPGTRLTVT.

This chain uses TRBV6-1 with TRBJ2-7, with D possibly TRBD1 on 5 matching bases. Germline CDR1 reads MNHNS; CDR2 reads SASEGT. The CDR3 sequence is 16 residues long. V gave up 1 base and J gave up 2 bases, with 15 bases separating them. CDR3 nucleotide sequence: TGTGCCAGCAGTGAAGGGTACGAGACAGCAGCCTACGAGCAGTACTTC. Its protein is CASSEGYETAAYEQYF.

On this clone: Within the sample, other DNA sequences also encode this same CDR3. The V and J genes are TRBV28 and TRBJ2-7; TRBD2 aligns across 9 bases. The CDR3 sequence is 14 residues long. CDR1 is MDHEN, CDR2 SYDVKM, per germline. Trimming removed 6 bases from V and 0 bases from J; junction bases left unmatched: 3. CDR3 coding DNA: TGTGCCAGCAGCCGTAGCGGGAGCTCCTACGAGCAGTACTTC. Its protein is CASSRSGSSYEQYF.